Following are 7 T cell receptor beta chains from one sample sequenced in a study of T cell responses to AZD1222 COVID-19 vaccine. Data came from immunoSEQ multiplex PCR; TCRdb stores just in-frame clones and leaves some out. The sample consists of about 150,000 clones, around 90% of them appearing once. Sample: peripheral blood, taken on day 0 of AZD1222 vaccination. The source is an adult in good health.

This clone was counted once. In DNA, the CDR3 is TGTGCCAGTAGTAAGGGGTATAGCACAGATACGCAGTATTTT. As protein: CASSKGYSTDTQYF. The genes are TRBV19 and TRBJ2-3; D may be TRBD1 (5 bases). Germline V CDR1 and CDR2: LNHDA, SQIVND (reference sequence). V was clipped by 4 bases and J by 0 bases, with 8 bases between them. The CDR3 extends over 14 amino acids.

V gene TRBV3-1 (or the pseudogene TRBV3-2) combines with J gene TRBJ1-6, with TRBD1 matching over 9 bases. The germline V gene encodes CDR1 LGHDT and CDR2 YNNKEL (reference sequence). Trimming cost V 2 bases and J 8 bases; bases outside gene matches: 16. The CDR3 spans 19 residues. CDR3 nucleotide sequence: TGTGCCAGCAGCCAAATTGGGGGTAGGGGACAGGGTAGTTATTCACCCCTCCACTTT. Translated, it gives CASSQIGGRGQGSYSPLHF.

The chain is built from TRBV5-4 and TRBJ2-5; perhaps TRBD2 as D (6 bases). The CDR3 is made up of 13 amino acids. The V end was cut by 7 bases, the J end by 5 bases, with 15 bases between. Looked up from germline, CDR1 is SGHNT and CDR2 is YYREEE (reference sequence). The CDR3 coding sequence is TGTGCCAGCTCCAGCGGGTTGAGGGAGACCCAGTACTTC. It specifies CASSSGLRETQYF.

The count of this clone is one. The chain is built from TRBV5-8 and TRBJ1-1, with 9 bases matching TRBD1. The CDR3 is 16 amino acids. V shed 2 bases, J shed 1 base, and the junction held 6 bases outside the gene matches. The germline V gene encodes CDR1 SGHTS and CDR2 YDEGEE. Here the CDR3 reads CASSLDTGQGNTEAFF. The DNA of the CDR3 is TGTGCCAGCAGCTTAGACACGGGACAGGGGAACACTGAAGCTTTCTTT. The full variable domain, rest sourced from reference TRBV5-8 and TRBJ1-1, is EAGVTQSPTHLIKTRGQQATLRCSPISGHTSVYWYQQALGLGLQFLLWYDEGEERNRGNFPPRFSGRQFPNYSSELNVNALELEDSALYLCASSLDTGQGNTEAFFGQGTRLTVV.

V usage is TRBV7-2 and J usage is TRBJ2-6; TRBD1 or TRBD2 may be the D gene (6 bases each). Trimming removed 5 bases at V and 12 bases at J, with 14 bases between. The germline V gene has CDR1 SGHTA and CDR2 FQGNSA. CDR3 length equals 13 residues. The CDR3 region has the DNA TGTGCCAGCAGCCCGACGGGGGCGGTCGTCCTGACTTTC. The encoded protein is CASSPTGAVVLTF.

The chain uses TRBV7-3 and TRBJ2-1; possibly TRBD2 for D (6 bases). The CDR3 sequence is 15 residues long. V shed 2 bases and J shed 5 bases, with 13 bases lying between them. The germline V gene has CDR1 SGHTA and CDR2 FQGTGA. The CDR3 here is CASSLSSGDHNEQFF. The CDR3 DNA is TGTGCCAGCAGCTTATCGTCGGGGGACCACAATGAGCAGTTCTTC.

CDR3 DNA sequence: TGTGCCAGTAGTCTCTCCGGGACAGGGGACAAAAGTCAGCCCCAGCATTTT. This codes for CASSLSGTGDKSQPQHF. The chain uses TRBV19 and TRBJ1-5, with TRBD1 identical over 10 bases. Germline lookup yields CDR1 LNHDA and CDR2 SQIVND (reference sequence). The CDR3 spans 17 residues. After removal of 5 bases from V and 6 bases from J, the junction contained 13 bases not matched to a gene.